This TCR beta chain was sequenced for a study of blood T cells in healthy people across ages. Study-level results: The study found more naive CD4+ cells and higher diversity in long-lived than aged donors.

This clonotype was seen only a few times. Its antigen is still unknown. A sample-barcoded 5' primer and a J-beta primer mix were used in a second PCR of about 6 to 12 cycles. A template-switch adaptor with 12 random nucleotides tagged each cDNA molecule. No fewer than 3 million CDR3-containing paired-end reads came from each sample. TCRdb reanalysed the 5' RACE reads using MiXCR and keeps one entry per CDR3 protein. The table has over 950,000 distinct CDR3 sequences, around two fifths seen once. Individuals who donated were healthy Caucasians from Russia aged about 6 to 90. The CDR3 extends over 18 amino acids. V was shortened by 5 bases and J by 10 bases, with 31 bases between the two germline ends.

The V gene is TRBV12-3 or TRBV12-4, the J gene TRBJ2-3; D possibly uses TRBD1 or TRBD2 (5 bases each). What was sequenced was blood. The receptor's source is a man aged 18 to 35 in good health. CDR3 sequence reads: CASSQRSGLATPSRSQYF. The CDR3 DNA reads TGTGCCAGCAGTCAGAGGTCGGGGCTAGCAACCCCATCAAGGTCGCAGTATTTT.